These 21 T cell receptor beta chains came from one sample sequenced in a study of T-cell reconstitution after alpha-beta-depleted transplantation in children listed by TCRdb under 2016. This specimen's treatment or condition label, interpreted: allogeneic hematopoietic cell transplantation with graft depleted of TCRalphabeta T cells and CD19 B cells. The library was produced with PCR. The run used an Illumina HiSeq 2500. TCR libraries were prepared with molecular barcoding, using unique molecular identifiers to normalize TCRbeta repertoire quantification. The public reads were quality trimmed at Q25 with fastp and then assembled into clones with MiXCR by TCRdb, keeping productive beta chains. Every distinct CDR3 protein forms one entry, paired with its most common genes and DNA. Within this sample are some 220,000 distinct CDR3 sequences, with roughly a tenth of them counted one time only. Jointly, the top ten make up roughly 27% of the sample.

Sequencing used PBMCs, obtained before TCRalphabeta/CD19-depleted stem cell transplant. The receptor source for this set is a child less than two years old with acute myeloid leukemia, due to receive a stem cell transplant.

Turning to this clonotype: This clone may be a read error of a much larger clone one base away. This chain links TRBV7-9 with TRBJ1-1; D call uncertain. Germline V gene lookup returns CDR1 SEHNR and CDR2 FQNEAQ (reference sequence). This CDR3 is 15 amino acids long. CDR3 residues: CANSSVPRRGTEAFF. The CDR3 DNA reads TGTGCCAACAGCTCGGTACCTAGACGGGGCACTGAAGCTTTCTTT. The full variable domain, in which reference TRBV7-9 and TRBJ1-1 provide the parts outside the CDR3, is DTGVSQNPRHKITKRGQNVTFRCDPISEHNRLYWYRQTLGQGPEFLTYFQNEAQLEKSRLLSDRFSAERPKGSFSTLEIQRTEQGDSAMYLCANSSVPRRGTEAFFGQGTRLTVV.

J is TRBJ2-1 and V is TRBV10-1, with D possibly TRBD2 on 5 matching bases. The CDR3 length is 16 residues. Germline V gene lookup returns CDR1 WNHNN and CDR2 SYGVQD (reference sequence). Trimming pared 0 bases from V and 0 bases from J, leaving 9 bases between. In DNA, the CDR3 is TGCGCCAGCAGTGAGTCGGCGGGTAGCTCCTACAATGAGCAGTTCTTC. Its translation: CASSESAGSSYNEQFF.

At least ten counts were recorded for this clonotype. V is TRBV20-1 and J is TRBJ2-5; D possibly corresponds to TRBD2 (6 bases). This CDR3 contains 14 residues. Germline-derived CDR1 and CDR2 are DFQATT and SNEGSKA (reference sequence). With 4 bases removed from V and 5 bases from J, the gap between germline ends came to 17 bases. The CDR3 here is CSAMSGSVSETQYF. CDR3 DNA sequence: TGCAGTGCTATGTCCGGGAGCGTGTCGGAGACCCAGTACTTC.

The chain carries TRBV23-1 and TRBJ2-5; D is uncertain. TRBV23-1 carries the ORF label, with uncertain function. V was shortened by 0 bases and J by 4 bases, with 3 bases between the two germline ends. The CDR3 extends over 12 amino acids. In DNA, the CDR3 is TGCGCCAGCAGTCAATCGGGAGAGACCCAGTACTTC. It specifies CASSQSGETQYF.

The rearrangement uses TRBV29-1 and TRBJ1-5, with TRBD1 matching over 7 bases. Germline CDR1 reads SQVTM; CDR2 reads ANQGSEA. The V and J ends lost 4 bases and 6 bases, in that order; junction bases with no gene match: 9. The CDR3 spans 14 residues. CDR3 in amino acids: CSVVVSGGSQPQHF. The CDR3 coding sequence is TGCAGCGTTGTGGTGTCAGGGGGAAGTCAGCCCCAGCATTTT.

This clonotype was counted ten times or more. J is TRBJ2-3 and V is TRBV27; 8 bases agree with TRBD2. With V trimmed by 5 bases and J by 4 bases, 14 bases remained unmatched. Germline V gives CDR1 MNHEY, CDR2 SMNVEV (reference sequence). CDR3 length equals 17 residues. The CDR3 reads CASSPHRTSWPPDTQYF. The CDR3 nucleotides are TGTGCCAGCAGTCCACATCGGACTAGCTGGCCTCCAGATACGCAGTATTTT.

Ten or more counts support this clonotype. As DNA, the CDR3 is TGTGCCAGCAGCAAAGCGGGACTCTCATACGAGCAGTACTTC. It specifies CASSKAGLSYEQYF. The chain is built from TRBV21-1 and TRBJ2-7; TRBD2 is taken as the D call from the table, unchecked against the DNA. TRBV21-1 is marked as a pseudogene. CDR3 length equals 14 residues.

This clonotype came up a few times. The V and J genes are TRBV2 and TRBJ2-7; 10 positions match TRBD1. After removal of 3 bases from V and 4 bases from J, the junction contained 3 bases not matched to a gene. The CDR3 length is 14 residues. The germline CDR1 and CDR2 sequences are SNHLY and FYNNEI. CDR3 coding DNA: TGTGCCAGCAGTGAGGGACAGGGGCGGTACGAGCAGTACTTC. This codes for CASSEGQGRYEQYF.

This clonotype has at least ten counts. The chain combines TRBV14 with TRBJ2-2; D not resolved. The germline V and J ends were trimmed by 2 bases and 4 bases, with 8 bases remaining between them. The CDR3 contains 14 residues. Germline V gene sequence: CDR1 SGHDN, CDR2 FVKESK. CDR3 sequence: CASSQTLTTGELFF. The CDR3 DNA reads TGTGCCAGCAGCCAAACACTCACCACCGGGGAGCTGTTTTTT.

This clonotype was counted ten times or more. The CDR3 is CASSLGAGGLGGELFF. The CDR3 coding sequence is TGTGCCAGCAGTTTAGGCGCGGGAGGGCTCGGCGGGGAGCTGTTTTTT. The chain recombines TRBV28 with TRBJ2-2; 9 positions agree with TRBD2. In germline, CDR1 is MDHEN, CDR2 SYDVKM. The CDR3 has 16 amino acids. The trim removed 2 bases at V and 7 bases at J, leaving 8 bases unmatched.

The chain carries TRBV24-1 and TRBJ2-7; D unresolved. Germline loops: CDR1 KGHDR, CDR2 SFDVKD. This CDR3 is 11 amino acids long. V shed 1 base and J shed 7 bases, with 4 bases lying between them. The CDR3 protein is CATSDLREQYF. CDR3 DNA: TGTGCCACCAGTGATTTAAGGGAGCAGTACTTC.

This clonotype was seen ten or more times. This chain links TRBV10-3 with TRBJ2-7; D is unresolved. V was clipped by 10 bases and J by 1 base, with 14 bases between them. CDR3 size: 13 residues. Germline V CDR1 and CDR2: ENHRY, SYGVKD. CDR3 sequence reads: CATLAEPSYEQYF. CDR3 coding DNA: TGTGCCACTTTGGCGGAACCTTCCTACGAGCAGTACTTC.

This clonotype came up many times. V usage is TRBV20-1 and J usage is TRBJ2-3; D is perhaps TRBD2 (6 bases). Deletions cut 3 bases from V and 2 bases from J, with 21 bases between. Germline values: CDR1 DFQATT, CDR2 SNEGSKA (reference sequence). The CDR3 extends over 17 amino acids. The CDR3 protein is CSASVRKDYLFTDTQYF. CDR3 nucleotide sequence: TGCAGTGCTAGTGTCAGAAAGGACTACCTCTTCACAGATACGCAGTATTTT.

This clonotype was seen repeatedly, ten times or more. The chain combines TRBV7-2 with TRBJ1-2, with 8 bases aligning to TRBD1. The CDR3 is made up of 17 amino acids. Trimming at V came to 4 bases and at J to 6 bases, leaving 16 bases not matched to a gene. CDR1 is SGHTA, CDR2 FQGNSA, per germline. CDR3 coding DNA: TGTGCCAGCAGCTATCCGGGACAGGTTGTTTCAGTGGATGGCTACACCTTC. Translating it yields CASSYPGQVVSVDGYTF. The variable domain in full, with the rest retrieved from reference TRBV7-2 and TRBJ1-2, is GAGVSQSPSNKVTEKGKDVELRCDPISGHTALYWYRQSLGQGLEFLIYFQGNSAPDKSGLPSDRFSAERTGGSVSTLTIQRTQQEDSAVYLCASSYPGQVVSVDGYTFGSGTRLTVV.

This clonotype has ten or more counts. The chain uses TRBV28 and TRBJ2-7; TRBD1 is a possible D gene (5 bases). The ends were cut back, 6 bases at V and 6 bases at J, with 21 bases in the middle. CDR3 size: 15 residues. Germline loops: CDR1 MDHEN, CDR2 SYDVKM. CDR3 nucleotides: TGTGCCAGCAGCGGTCCCCGAAAAGGACACTCCGAGCAGTACTTC. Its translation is CASSGPRKGHSEQYF.

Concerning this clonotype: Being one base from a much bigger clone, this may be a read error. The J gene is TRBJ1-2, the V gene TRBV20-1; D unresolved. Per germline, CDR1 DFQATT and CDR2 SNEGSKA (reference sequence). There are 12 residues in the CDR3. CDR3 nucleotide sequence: TGCAGTGCTAGGGAGCGTAACTATGGCGACACCTTC. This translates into CSARERNYGDTF.

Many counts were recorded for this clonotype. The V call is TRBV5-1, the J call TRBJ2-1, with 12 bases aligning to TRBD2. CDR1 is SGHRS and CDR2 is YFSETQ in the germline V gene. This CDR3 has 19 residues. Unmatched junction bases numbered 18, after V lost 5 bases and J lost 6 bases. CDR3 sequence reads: CASSGQSFLLAGGSNEQFF. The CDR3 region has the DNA TGCGCCAGCAGTGGGCAGTCCTTCTTACTAGCGGGAGGAAGCAATGAGCAGTTCTTC.

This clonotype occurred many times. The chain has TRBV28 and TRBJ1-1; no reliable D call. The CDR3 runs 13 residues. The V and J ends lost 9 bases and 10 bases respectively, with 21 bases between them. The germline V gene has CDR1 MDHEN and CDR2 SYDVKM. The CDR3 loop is CASADNPPVRAFF. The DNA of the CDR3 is TGTGCCAGTGCCGATAACCCTCCCGTACGAGCTTTCTTT.

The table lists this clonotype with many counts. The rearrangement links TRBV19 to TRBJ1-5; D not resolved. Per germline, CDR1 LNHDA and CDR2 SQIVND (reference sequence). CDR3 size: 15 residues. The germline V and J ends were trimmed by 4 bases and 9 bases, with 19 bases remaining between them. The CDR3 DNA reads TGTGCCAGTAGTAACTACCGGGATAACTTTGGGCCCCAGCATTTT. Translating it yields CASSNYRDNFGPQHF.

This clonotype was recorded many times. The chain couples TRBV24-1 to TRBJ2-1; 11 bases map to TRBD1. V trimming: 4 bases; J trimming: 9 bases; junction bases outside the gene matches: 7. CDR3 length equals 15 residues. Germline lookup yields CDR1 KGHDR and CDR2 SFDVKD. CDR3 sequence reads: CATSDRPGTGGEQFF. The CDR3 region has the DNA TGTGCCACCAGTGACCGTCCCGGGACAGGGGGTGAGCAGTTCTTC.

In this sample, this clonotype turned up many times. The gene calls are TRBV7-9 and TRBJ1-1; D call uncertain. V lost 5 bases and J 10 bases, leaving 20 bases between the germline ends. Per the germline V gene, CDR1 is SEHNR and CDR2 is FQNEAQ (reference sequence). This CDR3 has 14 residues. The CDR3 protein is CASSPDFVGSGAFF. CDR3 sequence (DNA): TGTGCCAGCAGCCCGGATTTTGTGGGATCCGGAGCTTTCTTT.